A single sample is the source of the 28 T cell receptor beta chains below, sequenced in a study of T cell changes during pregnancy in multiple sclerosis. The assay was immunoSEQ multiplex PCR, and TCRdb's table has in-frame clones only and misses some. This table holds some 30,000 clones, approximately 90% found once. Sample: CD8+ T cells from peripheral blood mononuclear cells, taken in the second trimester of pregnancy. All receptors derive from a female donor with multiple sclerosis, enrolled in a pregnancy study.

J is TRBJ1-5 and V is TRBV4-1; D gene uncertain. The CDR3 extends over 16 amino acids. V was clipped by 2 bases and J by 4 bases, with 15 bases between them. The germline gives CDR1 MGHRA, CDR2 YSYEKL. The CDR3 protein is CASSQSPGLKNQPQHF. CDR3 nucleotides: TGCGCCAGCAGCCAATCCCCAGGACTGAAGAATCAGCCCCAGCATTTT.

The gene calls are TRBV19 and TRBJ2-7; the D gene is possibly TRBD1 (7 bases). Germline assignment: CDR1 LNHDA and CDR2 SQIVND (reference sequence). V was clipped by 1 base and J by 4 bases, with 11 bases between them. The CDR3 sequence is 14 residues long. The CDR3 DNA reads as TGTGCCAGTAGTATAGGGGCAGGGGGGTACGAGCAGTACTTC. It yields the protein CASSIGAGGYEQYF.

The V and J genes are TRBV10-3 and TRBJ2-1; tentatively, D is TRBD2 (6 bases). Germline V gives CDR1 ENHRY, CDR2 SYGVKD. Trimming took 6 bases from V and 0 from J, leaving 15 bases between them. CDR3 size: 16 residues. The CDR3 region is CAIRNSGIFSYNEQFF. CDR3 bases: TGTGCCATCAGGAATAGCGGAATTTTCTCCTACAATGAGCAGTTCTTC.

The V and J genes are TRBV11-2 and TRBJ2-7; 8 bases agree with TRBD1. This CDR3 has 12 residues. Germline assignment: CDR1 SGHAT and CDR2 FQNNGV. Unmatched junction bases numbered 3, after V lost 5 bases and J lost 6 bases. Here the CDR3 DNA reads TGTGCCAGCAGCCCAGACAGGGGCGAGCAGTACTTC. Translation gives CASSPDRGEQYF.

The chain employs TRBV4-2 and TRBJ2-3, with a possible D match to TRBD2 (5 bases). CDR3 length: 16 amino acids. V lost 0 bases to trimming and J lost 6 bases, with 16 bases between them. CDR1 and CDR2 (germline): LGHNA, YNFKEQ. The DNA of the CDR3 is TGTGCCAGCAGCCAAGACTACCGGGAAAACGGTGATACGCAGTATTTT. Its protein product is CASSQDYRENGDTQYF.

The chain recombines TRBV7-9 with TRBJ2-2, with 9 nucleotides matching TRBD2. Germline CDR1 reads SEHNR; CDR2 reads FQNEAQ (reference sequence). This CDR3 spans 16 amino acids. V was pared by 3 bases and J by 6 bases, with 8 bases of the junction left unmatched. CDR3 DNA sequence: TGTGCCAGCAGCTTCCCTGGCGGGAGGGCCGCCGGGGAGCTGTTTTTT. Translation gives CASSFPGGRAAGELFF.

This clone came up once. The chain combines TRBV4-1 with TRBJ1-1, with D perhaps TRBD1 (5 bases). The CDR3 covers 14 residues. Germline values: CDR1 MGHRA, CDR2 YSYEKL. The ends were cut back, 3 bases at V and 0 bases at J, with 8 bases in the middle. The CDR3 is CASSHRTMNTEAFF. The CDR3 coding sequence is TGCGCCAGCAGCCACCGGACAATGAACACTGAAGCTTTCTTT.

The CDR3 here is CASSLPYGREGRAGELFF. The CDR3 DNA is TGTGCCAGCAGTCTCCCATATGGGCGGGAGGGCCGAGCCGGGGAGCTGTTTTTT. The gene calls are TRBV2 and TRBJ2-2; 9 bases are shared with TRBD2. Trimming took 5 bases from V and 6 from J; bases not matched to a gene: 16. The CDR3 consists of 18 residues. CDR1 and CDR2 (germline): SNHLY, FYNNEI.

This chain's CDR3 is CASSIEPDRGSYNEQFF. The CDR3 nucleotides read TGTGCCAGTAGTATAGAGCCAGACAGGGGATCCTACAATGAGCAGTTCTTC. V is TRBV19 and J is TRBJ2-1, with 8 bases matching TRBD1. This CDR3 spans 17 amino acids. Trimming took 0 bases from V and 1 from J; bases not matched to a gene: 5. Germline V CDR1 and CDR2: LNHDA, SQIVND (reference sequence).

The chain links TRBV27 to TRBJ2-1; TRBD2 aligns across 13 bases. Per the germline V gene, CDR1 is MNHEY and CDR2 is SMNVEV (reference sequence). There are 14 residues in the CDR3. V lost 1 base and J lost 15; bases outside the gene matches: 6. CDR3 nucleotides: TGTGCCAGCAGTTTATTGGGGACTAGCGGGACTTGGTTCTTC. Its protein product is CASSLLGTSGTWFF.

A single count supports this clone. The rearrangement joins TRBV5-1 to TRBJ2-7; 8 bases agree with TRBD1. J lost 7 bases, V lost 4 bases, and 10 bases had no gene match. This CDR3 is 14 amino acids long. The V gene's germline CDR1 is SGHRS and CDR2 YFSETQ. CDR3 loop: CASSPQQGVGEQYF. The CDR3 region has the DNA TGCGCCAGCAGCCCACAACAGGGGGTAGGTGAGCAGTACTTC. The variable domain in full, completed from reference TRBV5-1 and TRBJ2-7, reads KAGVTQTPRYLIKTRGQQVTLSCSPISGHRSVSWYQQTPGQGLQFLFEYFSETQRNKGNFPGRFSGRQFSNSRSEMNVSTLELGDSALYLCASSPQQGVGEQYFGPGTRLTVT.

The rearrangement joins TRBV6-1 to TRBJ2-3; D possibly corresponds to TRBD2 (7 bases). CDR3 length: 15 amino acids. The germline V gene has CDR1 MNHNS and CDR2 SASEGT. The germline V and J ends were trimmed by 6 bases and 6 bases, with 19 bases remaining between them. The CDR3 loop reads CASRGEGGRRDTQYF. The CDR3 bases are TGTGCCAGCAGGGGGGAGGGGGGCAGACGTGATACGCAGTATTTT.

The chain carries TRBV6-5 and TRBJ1-5, with 9 bases that match TRBD1. The J segment lost 2 bases and the V segment lost 6 bases, leaving 5 bases of the junction unmatched. Germline assignment: CDR1 MNHEY and CDR2 SVGAGI. The CDR3 runs to 15 residues. CDR3 coding DNA: TGTGCCAGCAGCCCACAGGGGGCGGGCAATCAGCCCCAGCATTTT. It is translated as CASSPQGAGNQPQHF.

The V gene is TRBV4-1, the J gene TRBJ2-2, with 7 bases that match TRBD2. The CDR3 is 16 amino acids. From germline, CDR1 is MGHRA and CDR2 YSYEKL. J gave up 3 bases and V 4 bases, and 8 bases lay outside the gene matches. The CDR3 nucleotides read TGCGCCAGCAGCCCCCCCCGGGAGGAGGACACCGGGGAGCTGTTTTTT. Its protein is CASSPPREEDTGELFF.

The chain is built from TRBV4-3 and TRBJ2-7, with TRBD2 as a possible D gene (5 bases). V was trimmed by 2 bases and J by 4 bases, leaving 9 bases between them. The germline gives CDR1 LGHNA, CDR2 YSLEER. This CDR3 region has 13 residues. The DNA for the CDR3 is TGCGCCAGCAGCCAAAATCGGGGATACGAGCAGTACTTC. It encodes CASSQNRGYEQYF.

This sequence joins TRBV6-5 and TRBJ1-5; 9 bases map to TRBD1. This CDR3 is 15 amino acids long. J gave up 3 bases and V 4 bases, and 4 bases lay outside the gene matches. CDR1 is MNHEY and CDR2 is SVGAGI in the germline V gene. CDR3 amino acids: CASSSGTGNNQPQHF. CDR3 coding DNA: TGTGCCAGCAGTTCCGGGACAGGGAACAATCAGCCCCAGCATTTT.

J is TRBJ2-1 and V is TRBV7-2; 7 nucleotides line up with TRBD2. The CDR3 length is 14 residues. CDR1 is SGHTA, CDR2 FQGNSA, per germline. J lost 4 bases, V lost 6 bases, and 6 bases had no gene match. This CDR3 is CASSGGEGYNEQFF. Written as DNA, the CDR3 is TGTGCCAGCAGTGGAGGGGAGGGGTACAATGAGCAGTTCTTC.

This chain's CDR3 is CASSMTGTGTYEQYF. The CDR3 bases are TGCGCCAGCAGTATGACCGGGACAGGAACCTACGAGCAGTACTTC. The gene calls are TRBV4-1 and TRBJ2-7; 8 nucleotides line up with TRBD1. Germline assignment: CDR1 MGHRA and CDR2 YSYEKL. This CDR3 has 15 residues. Trimming at V came to 6 bases and at J to 2 bases, leaving 9 bases not matched to a gene.

The chain has TRBV5-1 and TRBJ2-7; D is possibly TRBD1 (6 bases). The germline V gene has CDR1 SGHRS and CDR2 YFSETQ. This CDR3 contains 15 residues. Deletions cut 0 bases from V and 0 bases from J, with 10 bases between. The CDR3, as DNA: TGCGCCAGCAGCTTGGTTCAGGGGAGCTCCTACGAGCAGTACTTC. It specifies CASSLVQGSSYEQYF.

The V and J genes are TRBV29-1 and TRBJ2-5; D might be TRBD1 (6 bases). The V gene's germline CDR1 is SQVTM and CDR2 ANQGSEA. V was shortened by 7 bases and J by 5 bases, with 17 bases between the two germline ends. CDR3 length equals 13 residues. The CDR3 is CSGYQGSGETQYF. The CDR3 coding sequence is TGCAGCGGTTATCAGGGGTCCGGGGAGACCCAGTACTTC.

This chain uses TRBV11-2 with TRBJ2-3, with 8 bases identical to TRBD2. The length of the CDR3 is 18 residues. The V segment lost 4 bases and the J segment 5 bases; nucleotides outside the gene matches: 17. Germline loops: CDR1 SGHAT, CDR2 FQNNGV. CDR3 region: CASSSPYGVAGFGDTQYF. CDR3 sequence (DNA): TGTGCCAGCAGCTCGCCTTACGGGGTAGCGGGATTTGGAGATACGCAGTATTTT.

By sample share, this clone is medium-sized. The V and J genes are TRBV5-5 and TRBJ1-2; D is possibly TRBD1 (5 bases). Germline CDR1 reads SGHKS; CDR2 reads YYEKEE (reference sequence). Between the trimmed V and J ends, which lost 0 bases and 0 bases, there was a span of 12 bases. The CDR3 is 16 amino acids. CDR3 amino acids: CASSLDAGGANYGYTF. The DNA for the CDR3 is TGTGCCAGCAGCTTGGATGCCGGGGGAGCTAACTATGGCTACACCTTC.

This clone was picked up one time. The V gene is TRBV10-3, the J gene TRBJ2-3, with TRBD2 matching over 11 bases. This CDR3 spans 14 amino acids. Germline V CDR1 and CDR2: ENHRY, SYGVKD. V shed 6 bases and J 9 bases; nucleotides not matched to a gene: 8. This CDR3 is CAIRTSGDLDTQYF. As DNA, the CDR3 is TGTGCCATCAGGACTAGCGGGGATCTAGACACGCAGTATTTT.

The CDR3 DNA is TGCAGTGCTGGACGGGAATATTTT. It codes for CSAGREYF. The genes are TRBV20-1 and TRBJ2-3, with a tentative D call TRBD2 (5 bases). With 5 bases removed from V and 15 bases from J, the gap between germline ends came to 9 bases. CDR1 DFQATT and CDR2 SNEGSKA come from the germline V gene (reference sequence). The CDR3 is 8 residues long.

This sequence joins TRBV27 and TRBJ2-7, with TRBD2 identical over 8 bases. Germline values: CDR1 MNHEY, CDR2 SMNVEV (reference sequence). The CDR3 length is 14 residues. The ends lost 6 bases at V and 3 bases at J; junction bases unmatched: 7. CDR3 amino acids: CASSPGGRGYEQYF. Written as DNA, the CDR3 is TGTGCCAGCAGCCCGGGGGGGAGGGGCTACGAGCAGTACTTC.

The chain links TRBV30 to TRBJ1-4; possibly TRBD1 for D (5 bases). V shed 2 bases and J shed 4 bases, with 17 bases lying between them. The germline gives CDR1 GTSNPN, CDR2 SVGIG (reference sequence). The CDR3 spans 16 residues. CDR3: CAWSKNWGLNNEKLFF. CDR3 coding DNA: TGTGCCTGGAGTAAGAATTGGGGACTAAATAATGAAAAACTGTTTTTT.

This sequence joins TRBV19 and TRBJ2-3, with TRBD1 as a possible D gene (6 bases). CDR3 size: 17 residues. With 5 bases removed from V and 1 base from J, the gap between germline ends came to 19 bases. Germline CDR1 and CDR2: LNHDA and SQIVND (reference sequence). The CDR3 reads CASSELKGERGTDTQYF. CDR3 DNA: TGTGCCAGTAGTGAGCTTAAGGGGGAGAGAGGCACAGATACGCAGTATTTT.

The chain has TRBV27 and TRBJ1-2; a weak D match, TRBD1 (6 bases). V shed 6 bases and J shed 8 bases, with 19 bases lying between them. Germline V gives CDR1 MNHEY, CDR2 SMNVEV (reference sequence). The CDR3 totals 14 residues. CDR3 DNA sequence: TGTGCCAGCAGCAGAGGGGGTTCGGGATACGGCTACACCTTC. It encodes CASSRGGSGYGYTF.